There are many counts of the clone carrying this TCR beta chain. MiXCR, run by TCRdb on the PCR reads, gives a single entry per CDR3 protein. The sample contains 23,000 or so distinct CDR3 sequences, roughly two fifths of which appear only once. Germline CDR1 reads SGHTA; CDR2 reads FQGTGA. The CDR3 spans 16 residues. V trimming: 4 bases; J trimming: 4 bases; junction bases outside the gene matches: 10. This specimen comes from a study of tumor-infiltrating lymphocytes in oesophageal squamous cell carcinoma. The genes are TRBV7-3 and TRBJ1-1, with TRBD1 matching over 9 bases. Sequencing input: esophageal tumor tissue. The clonotype originates from a male donor with esophageal squamous cell carcinoma. Written as DNA, the CDR3 is TGTGCCAGCAGCTCAGCGGACAGGGGATCTCGCACTGAAGCTTTCTTT. Encoded protein: CASSSADRGSRTEAFF.